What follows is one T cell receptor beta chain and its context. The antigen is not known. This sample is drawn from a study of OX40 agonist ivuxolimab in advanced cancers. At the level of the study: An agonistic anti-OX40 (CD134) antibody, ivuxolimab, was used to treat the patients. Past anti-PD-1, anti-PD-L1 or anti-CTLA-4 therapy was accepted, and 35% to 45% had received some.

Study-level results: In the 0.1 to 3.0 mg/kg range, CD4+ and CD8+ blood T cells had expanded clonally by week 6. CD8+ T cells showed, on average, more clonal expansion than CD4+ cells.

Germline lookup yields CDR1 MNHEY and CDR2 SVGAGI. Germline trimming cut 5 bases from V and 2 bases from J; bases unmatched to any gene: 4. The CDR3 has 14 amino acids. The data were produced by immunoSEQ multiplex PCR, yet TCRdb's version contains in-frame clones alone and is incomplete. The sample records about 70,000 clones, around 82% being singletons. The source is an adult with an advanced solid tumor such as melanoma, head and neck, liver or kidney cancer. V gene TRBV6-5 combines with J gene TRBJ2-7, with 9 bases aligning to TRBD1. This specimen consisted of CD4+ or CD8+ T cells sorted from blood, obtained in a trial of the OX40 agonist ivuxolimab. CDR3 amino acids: CASSARQGAYEQYF. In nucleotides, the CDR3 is TGTGCCAGCAGTGCACGACAGGGGGCCTACGAGCAGTACTTC.